The present TCR beta chain was sequenced within a study of blood T cell repertoires in COVID-19. Germline-derived CDR1 and CDR2 are DFQATT and SNEGSKA (reference sequence). The CDR3 runs to 11 residues. Trimming cost V 6 bases and J 3 bases, with 8 bases left between them. How the authors handled the data: Estimation of nucleated cell counts relied on the amplification of reference gene primers. TCRdb's copy holds only in-frame clones and misses some; the assay was immunoSEQ multiplex PCR. Clonal size and the V and J genes are those of that table, whereas D and trimming came from the DNA. The sample contains about 120,000 clones, less than 95% of which appear only once.

This chain uses TRBV20-1 with TRBJ1-1; D is unresolved. The material sequenced was peripheral blood. The receptor comes from a human donor with active COVID-19. The donor label of this sample is uncertain. In nucleotides, the CDR3 is TGCAGTGCCAGACGGGACACTGAAGCTTTCTTT. It is translated as CSARRDTEAFF.